A selection of T cell receptor beta chains follows, all from one sample in a study of shared clonotypes between healthy human individuals. Clones were read by immunoSEQ multiplex PCR, and TCRdb kept only the in-frame ones, dropping some. The sample carries a few million clones, 92% recorded once. Material for sequencing was naive CD4+ T cells from PBMCs. All receptors derive from a young man in good health. Some clones in this sample may be carry-over from other donors' samples. Each CDR3 is given without its conserved first and last residue. Not all rows give a size; the values are once, few, many and, for expanded clones, a class.

CDR3aa | j_gene | abundance | v_gene
ASSSPHGSWNTIY | TRBJ1-3 | NA | TRBV28
ASSQGRAEADTQY | TRBJ2-3 | NA | TRBV4-2
ASSLGREPRTDTQY | TRBJ2-3 | NA | TRBV5-1
ASSLMGQVTYNEQF | TRBJ2-1 | NA | TRBV7-3
ASSLVGQQETQY | TRBJ2-5 | NA | TRBV5-1
APPGRCRAWRTEAF | TRBJ1-1 | NA | TRBV28
ASAFGTVDGYT | TRBJ1-2 | once | TRBV2
SVVEQAQGTQY | TRBJ2-5 | NA | TRBV29-1
ASSLPPGRQGQETQY | TRBJ2-5 | NA | TRBV11-1
ASSPRVAYEQY | TRBJ2-7 | NA | TRBV7-2
ASTLDRGVYEQY | TRBJ2-7 | NA | TRBV5-1
ASSLTASGILGDTQY | TRBJ2-3 | NA | TRBV7-3
ASSSQTREETQY | TRBJ2-5 | NA | TRBV6-1
ASSETVAEQY | TRBJ2-7 | NA | TRBV2
ASSQGVGADTQY | TRBJ2-3 | NA | TRBV7-9
ASSFLRGNTEAF | TRBJ1-1 | NA | TRBV28
ASSFSLDRGREQY | TRBJ2-7 | NA | TRBV7-9
ASSVTRSQYEQY | TRBJ2-7 | NA | TRBV28
ASSFPWTGPLDT | TRBJ1-2 | NA | TRBV27